This T cell receptor (beta chain) originates from a study of shared clonotypes between healthy human individuals. Method: immunoSEQ multiplex PCR; TCRdb's copy keeps in-frame clones and lacks some. The repertoire has about 1 million clones, more than 60% of them found once; the top ten carry about 1.5%. The CDR3 consists of 15 residues. The germline gives CDR1 SGHTA, CDR2 FQGTGA. Trimming stripped 1 base from V and 6 bases from J, with 14 bases between. Sequenced material: memory CD4+ T cells sorted from blood. Subset denoted: CD45RA-negative fraction. The TCR sequence derives from a man in his late teens or twenties in good health. This chain links TRBV7-3 with TRBJ2-3, with TRBD1 as a possible D gene (6 bases). The CDR3 is CASSLIGQTGDTQYF. The CDR3, as DNA: TGTGCCAGCAGCTTAATAGGGCAAACAGGGGATACGCAGTATTTT.